This T cell receptor beta chain was captured by sequencing in a study of T-cell memory formation after mild COVID-19. The study, taken as a whole, reports: From day 15 to 85, contracting clones were balanced between CD4 and CD8, whereas later expanders leaned toward CD4+. Shrinking CD4+ clones were chiefly CM and EM; CD8+ ones were chiefly EMRA. The authors left the SARS-CoV-2 specificity of second-wave clones peaking on day 37 unconfirmed.

Germline CDR1 and CDR2: MGHRA and YSYEKL. The CDR3 is 17 residues long. V lost 0 bases, J lost 5 bases, and 18 bases lay in between. This clonotype was detected once. The antigen remains unidentified. TCRdb redid the calling of the 5' RACE reads with MiXCR, one entry per CDR3 protein. This sample has under 400,000 distinct CDR3 sequences, with under 25% found just once. This TCR came from an adult woman who had mild COVID-19 (a few samples of this study predate the infection). Cell type and time point are not known. The chain joins TRBV4-1 to TRBJ2-3, with D maybe TRBD2 (5 bases). Sequencing was performed on PBMCs or a T cell subset sorted from them (not recorded which). The CDR3 DNA reads as TGCGCCAGCAGCCAAGATCCTGGACTCCTCTCGGGAGATACGCAGTATTTT. Its protein product is CASSQDPGLLSGDTQYF.